This TCR beta chain is drawn from a study of response to subunit inactivated influenza vaccine. Germline CDR1 LGHNA, CDR2 YSLEER. The V segment lost 1 base and the J segment 6 bases; nucleotides outside the gene matches: 8. This CDR3 is 16 amino acids long. This clonotype showed up just a few times. Its antigen is not identified. Study conclusions and caveats: A suggestion made by the authors is that each seasonal influenza vaccination recruits few new T cells.

TCRdb independently ran MiXCR on the RT-PCR reads; one entry per CDR3 protein. The data hold about 160,000 distinct CDR3 sequences, with about a tenth observed a single time. The source was non-naive T cells sorted from PBMCs, collected around seven weeks after vaccination. This chain links TRBV4-3 with TRBJ2-2; 7 bases agree with TRBD2. This TCR was recovered from a man aged 50-59 years who received an inactivated influenza vaccine. The DNA of the CDR3 is TGCGCCAGCAGCCAAGCCCCTAGCGGAGGGGCCGGGGAGCTGTTTTTT. Amino acid sequence: CASSQAPSGGAGELFF.